The 9 T cell receptor beta chains in this list originate from one sample, sequenced in a study of vaccination effects on CD4 cells after COVID-19. Clones were sequenced by immunoSEQ multiplex PCR, and TCRdb holds only the in-frame ones, with some missing. The sample carries around 60,000 clones, around 69% recorded once. Which antigens these TCRs recognize remains unknown. Using viral peptide pools, the ViraFEST assay grew out antigen-specific CD4+ T cells prior to sequencing. At the end of 9 to 11 days of culture, CD4+ T cells were isolated. Testing of the vaccine recipients showed negative nucleocapsid antibodies and no prior SARS-CoV-2 infection. The sequences come from CD4+ T cells from PBMCs cultured with HCoV-NL63 spike peptides, collected before COVID-19 vaccination. The receptor source for this set is a human donor who received a COVID-19 vaccine.

This sequence joins TRBV18 and TRBJ1-1, with D hard to call. Germline values: CDR1 KGHSH, CDR2 LQKENI. This CDR3 is 14 amino acids long. The V and J ends lost 0 bases and 7 bases respectively, with 12 bases between them. The CDR3 protein is CASSPPTRQSEAFF. As DNA, the CDR3 is TGTGCCAGCTCACCACCTACGAGGCAGAGTGAAGCTTTCTTT. The full variable domain, rest sourced from reference TRBV18 and TRBJ1-1, is NAGVMQNPRHLVRRRGQEARLRCSPMKGHSHVYWYRQLPEEGLKFMVYLQKENIIDESGMPKERFSAEFPKEGPSILRIQQVVRGDSAAYFCASSPPTRQSEAFFGQGTRLTVV.

CDR3 bases: TGTGCCAGCAGTTCCGCGGGGGCAACTAATGAAAAACTGTTTTTT. This gives the protein CASSSAGATNEKLFF. This chain connects TRBV28 to TRBJ1-4, with D possibly matching TRBD1 (5 bases). V was clipped by 4 bases and J by 0 bases, with 9 bases between them. Germline V gene data show CDR1 as MDHEN and CDR2 as SYDVKM. The CDR3 contains 15 residues.

The J gene is TRBJ1-1, the V gene TRBV7-2, with 7 bases identical to TRBD1. The CDR3 contains 14 residues. From germline, CDR1 is SGHTA and CDR2 FQGNSA. V was pared by 3 bases and J by 6 bases, with 7 bases of the junction left unmatched. Here the CDR3 reads CASSFLAGGAEAFF. The CDR3 DNA sequence: TGTGCCAGCAGCTTCCTGGCAGGGGGTGCTGAAGCTTTCTTT.

The CDR3 DNA reads TGTGCCAGCAGTGAATCGGGACAGGGCGAGCAGTACGTC. The encoded protein is CASSESGQGEQYV. The chain uses TRBV2 and TRBJ2-7; the match to TRBD1 covers 9 bases. Germline V lookup: CDR1 SNHLY, CDR2 FYNNEI. The CDR3 is made up of 13 amino acids. V lost 2 bases to trimming and J lost 6 bases; unmatched junction nucleotides: 2.

A single count supports this clone. The chain employs TRBV15 and TRBJ2-4, with D uncertain. The CDR3 extends over 14 amino acids. Germline V gene data show CDR1 as LNHNV and CDR2 as YYDKDF (reference sequence). V lost 6 bases to trimming and J lost 1 base, with 10 bases between them. This CDR3 reads CATSLGMAKNIQYF. The DNA of the CDR3 is TGTGCCACCAGTCTGGGAATGGCCAAAAACATTCAGTACTTC. The full variable domain, its missing parts supplied by reference TRBV15 and TRBJ2-4, is DAMVIQNPRYQVTQFGKPVTLSCSQTLNHNVMYWYQQKSSQAPKLLFHYYDKDFNNEADTPDNFQSRRPNTSFCFLDIRSPGLGDTAMYLCATSLGMAKNIQYFGAGTRLSVL.

The chain recombines TRBV5-1 with TRBJ2-5; 7 bases line up with TRBD2. The ends lost 5 bases at V and 3 bases at J; junction bases unmatched: 10. Germline-derived CDR1 and CDR2 are SGHRS and YFSETQ. The CDR3 covers 15 residues. The CDR3 bases are TGCGCCAGCAGTTGGGGAGGTACTAGCGAAGAGACCCAGTACTTC. Translating gives CASSWGGTSEETQYF.

This clone has just a few counts. The V call is TRBV6-5, the J call TRBJ2-1; 9 bases map to TRBD1. The CDR3 has 15 amino acids. Germline loops: CDR1 MNHEY, CDR2 SVGAGI. J lost 6 bases, V lost 6 bases, and 9 bases had no gene match. CDR3 bases: TGTGCCAGCAGAGCGGACAGGGGTGGCTTCAATGAGCAGTTCTTC. This sequence encodes CASRADRGGFNEQFF.

The rearrangement uses TRBV2 and TRBJ2-5; a weak D match, TRBD1 (5 bases). The V end was cut by 2 bases, the J end by 4 bases, with 14 bases between. The CDR3 covers 15 residues. Germline V gene data show CDR1 as SNHLY and CDR2 as FYNNEI. The CDR3 coding sequence is TGTGCCAGCAGTGAAACCCCAGGGATGGGAGAGACCCAGTACTTC. The encoded protein is CASSETPGMGETQYF. The full variable domain, rest sourced from reference TRBV2 and TRBJ2-5, is EPEVTQTPSHQVTQMGQEVILRCVPISNHLYFYWYRQILGQKVEFLVSFYNNEISEKSEIFDDQFSVERPDGSNFTLKIRSTKLEDSAMYFCASSETPGMGETQYFGPGTRLLVL.

There are a few counts of this clone. V is TRBV9 and J is TRBJ2-2, with D unclear. Trimming took off 0 bases at V and 4 bases at J, with 13 bases between the two ends. The CDR3 runs 16 residues. CDR1 is SGDLS, CDR2 YYNGEE, per germline. The CDR3 DNA is TGTGCCAGCAGCGTAGTCAGTGGGGTAACCACCGGGGAGCTGTTTTTT. Amino acids: CASSVVSGVTTGELFF.